The TCR beta chain under discussion was sequenced for a study of T cell responses to AZD1222 COVID-19 vaccine. Profiling relied on immunoSEQ multiplex PCR, and the TCRdb table lists in-frame clones only, not all of them. The data contain about 140,000 clones, more than 70% of them singletons. This clone occurred once. Its antigen is currently unknown. V lost 0 bases and J lost 8; bases outside the gene matches: 9. The CDR3 contains 15 residues. CDR1 and CDR2 (germline): SGHAT, FQNNGV. Study results and limitations: When two AZD1222 doses had been given, Spike-specific TCR breadth and depth rose. Donors were mostly white British, more females; clonal diversity possibly underestimated.

The rearrangement links TRBV11-2 to TRBJ1-2; 7 bases are shared with TRBD1. The source is an adult in good health. The sequencing here drew on peripheral blood, taken on day 0 of AZD1222 vaccination. This CDR3 is CASSLELGQGEGYTF. As DNA, the CDR3 is TGTGCCAGCAGCTTAGAATTGGGGCAGGGGGAGGGCTACACCTTC.